This T cell receptor (beta chain) came from a study of regulatory T cells in long-lasting Graves disease. Germline lookup yields CDR1 SQVTM and CDR2 ANQGSEA. The CDR3 is made up of 12 amino acids. The V gene lost 7 bases and the J gene lost 5 bases, with 14 bases spanning the gap. Indicated time point: persistent/refractory GD, antithyroid drugs over 5 years with positive TRAb. With RNA extracted from PBMCs as input, the TCR library was made. CDR3 regions were amplified by Arm-PCR using iRepertoire HTBI primers to build TCR beta libraries. TCRdb redid the calling of the multiplex PCR reads with MiXCR, one entry per CDR3 protein. This table has 430,000 or so distinct CDR3 sequences, 20% to 25% appearing once. Worth noting for this clonotype: What it binds is unknown.

General study findings and limits: Persistent disease preferred TRBV28, TRBJ1-2 and TRBJ2-5.

The material sequenced was peripheral blood mononuclear cells (PBMCs), taken when the disease was refractory, from a patient treated with antithyroid drugs. The chain employs TRBV29-1 and TRBJ2-5; D might be TRBD1 or TRBD2, each matching 6 bases. This receptor was obtained from a female donor with Graves disease. The CDR3 nucleotides are TGCAGCGCACACCGGAGGGGGGAGACCCAGTACTTC. Translating it yields CSAHRRGETQYF.